One TCR beta chain is described in this entry. The sample belongs to a study of blood T cell repertoires in COVID-19. Study context: Some COVID-19 samples were acute and others convalescent; all came from the United States, Italy and Spain.

Some clones are missing from TCRdb's copy, which holds only in-frame ones; the method was immunoSEQ multiplex PCR. Of a few hundred thousand clones listed, roughly four fifths were seen once; the top ten hold roughly 8.7%. Looked up from germline, CDR1 is MNHEY and CDR2 is SVGAGI. The CDR3 is 14 residues long. With V trimmed by 7 bases and J by 4 bases, 7 bases remained unmatched. The age range of participants was about 18 to 89 years, with residence in fewer than 25 US areas. Participants' own reports of clinical history determined their cohort assignment. J is TRBJ1-1 and V is TRBV6-5; 9 nucleotides line up with TRBD1. The sequence was collected from a middle-aged man who had recovered from COVID-19. The sample consisted of PBMCs or T cells enriched from blood (not recorded which). The DNA of the CDR3 is TGTGCCAGCACCAATTCGGGACAGGGCACTGAAGCTTTCTTT. This encodes CASTNSGQGTEAFF.